This T cell receptor beta chain was recorded in a study of cytomegalovirus exposure and HLA in healthy donors. With 60 Vbeta and 13 Jbeta primers, the PCR was carried out. TCRdb's copy holds only in-frame clones and misses some; the assay was immunoSEQ multiplex PCR. The top ten clones hold 5.5% to 7.5% of a sample with 200,000 or so clones, more than 75% of them seen once. The CDR3 length is 17 residues. After removal of 1 base from V and 0 bases from J, the junction contained 5 bases not matched to a gene. Germline loops: CDR1 SGHKS, CDR2 YYEKEE (reference sequence). This clone came up once. The sequenced sample consisted of PBMCs. J is TRBJ2-3 and V is TRBV5-5; 10 bases are a match to TRBD2. The sequence was collected from a woman aged 50 to 60 in good health and CMV-seropositive. The CDR3 is CASSLLPSGSSTDTQYF. CDR3 nucleotides: TGTGCCAGCAGCTTGCTACCTAGCGGGAGTAGCACAGATACGCAGTATTTT. The whole variable domain, remainder taken from reference TRBV5-5 and TRBJ2-3, is DAGVTQSPTHLIKTRGQQVTLRCSPISGHKSVSWYQQVLGQGPQFIFQYYEKEERGRGNFPDRFSARQFPNYSSELNVNALLLGDSALYLCASSLLPSGSSTDTQYFGPGTRLTVL.